The 16 T cell receptor beta chains below come from one sample, sequenced in a study of blood T cell repertoires in COVID-19. TCRdb's copy holds only in-frame clones and misses some; the assay was immunoSEQ multiplex PCR. The sample records around 80,000 clones, roughly 80% being singletons. Sequenced input: peripheral blood. All receptors derive from a woman of 80 years or more with acute or convalescent COVID-19.

The DNA of the CDR3 is TGTGCCAGCAGCCAATCAGGGTGGAACTATGGCTACACCTTC. This gives the protein CASSQSGWNYGYTF. This chain links TRBV3-1 (or the pseudogene TRBV3-2) with TRBJ1-2, with D tentatively TRBD1 (5 bases). The V and J ends lost 2 bases and 2 bases respectively, with 9 bases between them. The CDR3 has 14 amino acids. Germline V lookup: CDR1 LGHDT, CDR2 YNNKEL (reference sequence).

J is TRBJ2-3 and V is TRBV7-3; 15 bases are shared with TRBD2. Germline CDR1 and CDR2: SGHTA and FQGTGA. The J segment lost 3 bases and the V segment lost 4 bases, leaving 2 bases of the junction unmatched. The CDR3 runs to 16 residues. The CDR3: CASSSGLAGGTDTQYF. The CDR3 nucleotides read TGTGCCAGCAGCTCAGGACTAGCGGGGGGGACAGATACGCAGTATTTT.

The chain combines TRBV27 with TRBJ2-7, with 10 bases lining up with TRBD2. The CDR3 is made up of 16 amino acids. V lost 3 bases and J lost 2; bases outside the gene matches: 7. Germline CDR1 and CDR2: MNHEY and SMNVEV (reference sequence). Written as DNA, the CDR3 is TGTGCCAGCAGTTTGTCGGGACTAGCGACCACCTACGAGCAGTACTTC. Translation gives CASSLSGLATTYEQYF.

The count of this clone is one. The chain couples TRBV19 to TRBJ2-2; TRBD2 matches at 7 bases. The V segment lost 4 bases and the J segment 5 bases; nucleotides outside the gene matches: 7. The length of the CDR3 is 15 residues. Germline V gives CDR1 LNHDA, CDR2 SQIVND (reference sequence). CDR3 coding DNA: TGTGCCAGTAGTAGCCGGACTAGTGGAACCGGGGAGCTGTTTTTT. This gives the protein CASSSRTSGTGELFF.

This clone appeared once. The J gene is TRBJ2-2, the V gene TRBV28; 10 bases are shared with TRBD2. Germline V CDR1 and CDR2: MDHEN, SYDVKM. The CDR3 length is 16 residues. V was pared by 6 bases and J by 2 bases, with 6 bases of the junction left unmatched. This CDR3 is CASSILAGANTGELFF. The CDR3 DNA follows: TGTGCCAGCAGCATCCTAGCGGGGGCAAACACCGGGGAGCTGTTTTTT.

This rearrangement joins TRBV5-1 to TRBJ2-7, with 12 positions matching TRBD2. From germline, CDR1 is SGHRS and CDR2 YFSETQ. Trimming at V came to 0 bases and at J to 5 bases, leaving 6 bases not matched to a gene. The CDR3 is 16 residues long. The CDR3 region has the DNA TGCGCCAGCAGCTTGGGGTCGCGACTAGCGGGGGACGAGCAGTACTTC. Its protein is CASSLGSRLAGDEQYF.

This chain links TRBV19 with TRBJ1-3; TRBD1 is a possible D gene (6 bases). Deletions cut 5 bases from V and 4 bases from J, with 15 bases between. Germline CDR1 and CDR2: LNHDA and SQIVND (reference sequence). CDR3 size: 15 residues. CDR3 sequence (DNA): TGTGCCAGTAGTGCCCGCGGGGGCGCGGGAAACACCATATATTTT. Residues: CASSARGGAGNTIYF.

The J gene is TRBJ2-3, the V gene TRBV7-2, with 8 bases aligning to TRBD2. The V and J ends lost 0 bases and 5 bases, in that order; junction bases with no gene match: 19. The CDR3 consists of 20 residues. The germline V gene has CDR1 SGHTA and CDR2 FQGNSA. The CDR3 DNA sequence: TGTGCCAGCAGCTTAGCGTCGTTTGGTAGAGTAGCGGGGCGGAAAGATACGCAGTATTTT. Its protein product is CASSLASFGRVAGRKDTQYF.

This rearrangement joins TRBV6-6 to TRBJ2-5, with 9 bases aligning to TRBD2. V trimming: 6 bases; J trimming: 3 bases; junction bases outside the gene matches: 8. Germline-derived CDR1 and CDR2 are MNHNY and SVGAGI (reference sequence). The CDR3 contains 15 residues. The CDR3 region is CASRRRRGGEETQYF. The CDR3, as DNA: TGTGCCAGCAGACGTCGGCGGGGGGGCGAAGAGACCCAGTACTTC.

This sequence joins TRBV28 and TRBJ1-5; D is unclear. Trimming took 2 bases from V and 3 from J, leaving 11 bases between them. The CDR3 runs 15 residues. Germline V gene data show CDR1 as MDHEN and CDR2 as SYDVKM. Here the CDR3 reads CASSLPEGYNQPQHF. The CDR3 DNA is TGTGCCAGCAGTTTACCCGAGGGCTACAATCAGCCCCAGCATTTT.

The chain links TRBV6-6 to TRBJ2-4; no clear D. V dropped 5 bases and J dropped 15 bases, with 11 bases sitting between them. Germline V gives CDR1 MNHNY, CDR2 SVGAGI (reference sequence). The CDR3 sequence is 10 residues long. CDR3 DNA sequence: TGTGCCAGCAGTGAATTAAGACTGTACTTC. Translation: CASSELRLYF.

This chain links TRBV3-1 (or the pseudogene TRBV3-2) with TRBJ1-5, with D possibly being TRBD1 (6 bases). This CDR3 comprises 17 residues. Between the trimmed V and J ends, which lost 4 bases and 4 bases, there was a span of 20 bases. Germline lookup yields CDR1 LGHDT and CDR2 YNNKEL (reference sequence). CDR3 DNA: TGTGCCAGCAGCCCCACTTTCGGGGACATACTGAATCAGCCCCAGCATTTT. It is translated as CASSPTFGDILNQPQHF.

This chain connects TRBV7-9 to TRBJ2-7; 10 bases are shared with TRBD1. Trimming took 4 bases from V and 0 from J; bases not matched to a gene: 6. Germline CDR1 SEHNR, CDR2 FQNEAQ (reference sequence). The CDR3 runs 16 residues. This CDR3 is CASSSGTGDSSYEQYF. The DNA of the CDR3 is TGTGCCAGCAGCTCAGGGACAGGGGATAGCTCCTACGAGCAGTACTTC. The full variable domain, in which reference TRBV7-9 and TRBJ2-7 provide the parts outside the CDR3, is DTGVSQNPRHKITKRGQNVTFRCDPISEHNRLYWYRQTLGQGPEFLTYFQNEAQLEKSRLLSDRFSAERPKGSFSTLEIQRTEQGDSAMYLCASSSGTGDSSYEQYFGPGTRLTVT.

The chain has TRBV4-3 and TRBJ1-2; 8 bases are a match to TRBD1. Germline V gives CDR1 LGHNA, CDR2 YSLEER. This CDR3 has 15 residues. V was clipped by 5 bases and J by 2 bases; unmatched bases: 7. The CDR3 sequence is CASSYDRGQNYGYTF. DNA of the CDR3: TGCGCCAGCAGCTATGACAGGGGCCAAAACTATGGCTACACCTTC.

CDR3 nucleotides: TGTGCCAGCAGCCCACAGGGTGGGTTTGACGAGCAGTACTTC. Translating gives CASSPQGGFDEQYF. This rearrangement joins TRBV7-6 to TRBJ2-7; maybe TRBD1 (6 bases). The CDR3 totals 14 residues. From germline, CDR1 is SGHVS and CDR2 FNYEAQ. Trimming removed 5 bases at V and 5 bases at J, with 16 bases between.

This clone has just one count. The chain combines TRBV7-9 with TRBJ2-2; no clear D. The CDR3 is made up of 13 amino acids. V was shortened by 5 bases and J by 4 bases, with 8 bases between the two germline ends. Germline assignment: CDR1 SEHNR and CDR2 FQNEAQ (reference sequence). Here the CDR3 DNA reads TGTGCCAGCAGCGTATCTAGCACCGGGGAGCTGTTTTTT. Protein product: CASSVSSTGELFF.